One TCR beta chain is described in this entry. The primer mix had 52 TRBV and 13 TRBJ primers. Measured with immunoSEQ multiplex PCR; TCRdb has only the in-frame clones, and not every one. The sample shows a few thousand clones, about 72% of them seen only once. The data are from a study of regulatory T cells. This TCR derives from a person aged 25 to 39 with CD3G deficiency. Specimen: CD8+ T cells sorted from blood.

The CDR3 sequence: CASSESSIFETGELFF. CDR3 nucleotides: TGTGCCAGCAGTGAATCCAGTATCTTCGAGACCGGGGAGCTGTTTTTT. The rearrangement links TRBV6-1 to TRBJ2-2; D not resolved. V lost 2 bases and J lost 5, with 15 bases in between. The CDR3 runs 16 residues. CDR1 is MNHNS and CDR2 is SASEGT in the germline V gene.